This T cell receptor (beta chain) was sequenced in a study of CD8+ T cells in alopecia areata. Overall study context: Female C3H/HeJ mice aged 7-10 weeks received skin from roughly 6-12-month-old C3H/HeJ donors with spontaneous alopecia.

Study-level findings and limits: The study also sequences resident alphabeta T cells of normal skin in scalp samples. Higher clonality and more expanded CD8+ clones appeared in lesional than normal scalp.

Combined cutaneous lymph node cells underwent sorting by CD4, CD8alpha, NKG2D, NKG2ACE and additional markers. This clone was seen ten or more times. What it binds is not known. Gene names refer to mouse genes. Read data end 4 residues before the CDR3 end; the end is taken from the germline J gene. Other nucleotide sequences in the sample specify the same CDR3. cDNA reverse transcribed from extracted RNA served as the sequencing template. The assay was immunoSEQ multiplex PCR, and TCRdb's table has in-frame clones only and misses some. The data show around 290,000 clones, with none appearing a single time. The germline V gene has CDR1 NNHDY and CDR2 SYVADS. The CDR3 loop spans 15 amino acids. Trimming took 1 base from V and 2 from J; bases not matched to a gene: 0.

Specimen: CD4+ T cells sorted from a lymph node. This clonotype was sampled from a C3H/HeJ mouse with alopecia areata. As its MHC haplotype, the strain has H2-k. The chain combines TRBV13-3 with TRBJ2-3, with 11 bases identical to TRBD2. CDR3 bases read: TGTGCCAGCAGTGATACTGGGGGGGCTGCAGAA. It yields the protein CASSDTGGAAE. The complete CDR3 protein is CASSDTGGAAETLYF.